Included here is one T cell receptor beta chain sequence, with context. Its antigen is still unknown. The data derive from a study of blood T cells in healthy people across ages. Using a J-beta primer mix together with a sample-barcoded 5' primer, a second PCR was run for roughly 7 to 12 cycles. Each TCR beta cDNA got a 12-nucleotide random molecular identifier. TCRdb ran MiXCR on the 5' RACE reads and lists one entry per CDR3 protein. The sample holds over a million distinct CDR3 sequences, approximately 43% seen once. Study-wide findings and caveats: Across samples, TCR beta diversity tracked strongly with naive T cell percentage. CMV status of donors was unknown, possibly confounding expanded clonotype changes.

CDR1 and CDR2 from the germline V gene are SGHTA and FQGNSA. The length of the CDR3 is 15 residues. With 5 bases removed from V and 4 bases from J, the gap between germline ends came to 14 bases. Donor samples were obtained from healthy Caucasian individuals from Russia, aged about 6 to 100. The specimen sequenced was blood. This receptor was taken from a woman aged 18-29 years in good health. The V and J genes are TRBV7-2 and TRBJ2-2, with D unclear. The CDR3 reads CASSAFWEPTGELFF. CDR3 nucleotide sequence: TGTGCCAGCAGCGCCTTCTGGGAACCCACCGGGGAGCTGTTTTTT.